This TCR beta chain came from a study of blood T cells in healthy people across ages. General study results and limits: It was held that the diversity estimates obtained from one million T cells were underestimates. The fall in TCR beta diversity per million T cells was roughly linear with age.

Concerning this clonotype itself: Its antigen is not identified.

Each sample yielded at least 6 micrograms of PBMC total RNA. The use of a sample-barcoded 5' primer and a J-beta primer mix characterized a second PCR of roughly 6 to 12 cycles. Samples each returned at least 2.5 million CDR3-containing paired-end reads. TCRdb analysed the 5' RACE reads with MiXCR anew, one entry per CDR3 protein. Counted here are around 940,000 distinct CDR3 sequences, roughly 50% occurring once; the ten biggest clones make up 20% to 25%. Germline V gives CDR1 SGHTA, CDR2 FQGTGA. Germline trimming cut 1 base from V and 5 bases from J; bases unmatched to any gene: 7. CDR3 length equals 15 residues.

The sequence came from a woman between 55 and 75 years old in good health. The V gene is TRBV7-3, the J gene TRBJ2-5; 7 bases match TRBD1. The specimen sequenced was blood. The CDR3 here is CASSLRGTVEETQYF. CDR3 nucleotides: TGTGCCAGCAGCTTAAGAGGGACAGTGGAGGAGACCCAGTACTTC.